The 27 T cell receptor beta chains given below trace back to one sample, sequenced in a study of T cell responses to AZD1222 COVID-19 vaccine. Here immunoSEQ multiplex PCR was the method, and the copy in TCRdb shows in-frame clones only, minus some. The sample shows about 140,000 clones, 92% of them seen only once. Sequences were derived from peripheral blood, sampled 28 days after the second AZD1222 dose. The receptors come from an adult who received the AZD1222 COVID-19 vaccine.

V usage is TRBV5-8 and J usage is TRBJ1-5, with no clear D. Trimming removed 4 bases at V and 4 bases at J, with 9 bases between. Germline V lookup: CDR1 SGHTS, CDR2 YDEGEE. The CDR3 is made up of 13 amino acids. CDR3 in DNA: TGTGCCAGCAGCCGCACACCGAATCAGCCCCAGCATTTT. It yields the protein CASSRTPNQPQHF.

The chain is built from TRBV10-3 and TRBJ1-6, with D uncertain. Deletions cut 10 bases from V and 5 bases from J, with 15 bases between. This CDR3 has 14 amino acids. CDR1 is ENHRY, CDR2 SYGVKD, per germline. CDR3 protein: CATTLDGNNSPLHF. The CDR3 DNA follows: TGTGCCACGACCTTGGACGGAAATAATTCACCCCTCCACTTT.

The chain combines TRBV7-8 with TRBJ2-1; maybe TRBD2 (6 bases). Germline V gene data show CDR1 as SGHVS and CDR2 as FQNEAQ. The CDR3 runs 17 residues. V was trimmed by 0 bases and J by 0 bases, leaving 12 bases between them. CDR3 amino acids: CASSLALADSSYNEQFF. The DNA for the CDR3 is TGTGCCAGCAGCTTAGCGTTAGCGGATAGCTCCTACAATGAGCAGTTCTTC.

The chain recombines TRBV12-5 with TRBJ1-1, with D possibly matching TRBD1 (6 bases). The CDR3 runs to 19 residues. Trimming removed 0 bases at V and 7 bases at J, with 27 bases between. In germline, CDR1 is LGHNT, CDR2 FRNRAP. The CDR3 reads CASGLVGGVGRTARHEAFF. The CDR3 DNA sequence: TGTGCTAGTGGTTTGGTAGGGGGGGTTGGTCGCACGGCTCGGCATGAAGCTTTCTTT.

The V and J genes are TRBV27 and TRBJ2-3, with 9 bases matching TRBD2. V trimming: 2 bases; J trimming: 2 bases; junction bases outside the gene matches: 2. The CDR3 length is 15 residues. The germline CDR1 and CDR2 sequences are MNHEY and SMNVEV (reference sequence). The CDR3: CASSLLAGNTDTQYF. The CDR3 nucleotides are TGTGCCAGCAGTTTACTAGCGGGAAACACAGATACGCAGTATTTT.

The J gene is TRBJ2-5, the V gene TRBV10-3; D remains ambiguous. Per the germline V gene, CDR1 is ENHRY and CDR2 is SYGVKD. V dropped 6 bases and J dropped 4 bases, with 15 bases sitting between them. The CDR3 is 14 amino acids. Here the CDR3 reads CAISQNSPPETQYF. CDR3 DNA sequence: TGTGCCATCAGCCAAAACAGCCCCCCAGAGACCCAGTACTTC.

The chain employs TRBV2 and TRBJ2-2; D unclear. Deletions cut 4 bases from V and 13 bases from J, with 16 bases between. Germline V gene data show CDR1 as SNHLY and CDR2 as FYNNEI. This CDR3 comprises 13 residues. The CDR3 protein is CASSGAVQQRLFF. The CDR3 DNA reads TGTGCCAGCAGTGGGGCAGTTCAACAGAGGCTGTTTTTT.

Remarks on this clone: A junction boundary mismatches the germline segment, possibly from a read error. The chain couples TRBV6-5 to TRBJ2-2; D is uncertain. The CDR3 sequence is 15 residues long. In germline, CDR1 is MNHEY, CDR2 SVGAGI. CDR3 amino acids: CASRIGMGNSGELFF. The DNA of the CDR3 is TGTGCCAGCAGGATTGGTATGGGGAACTCCGGGGAGCTGTTTTTT.

The table lists this clone with a count of one. The V and J genes are TRBV29-1 and TRBJ1-1; D is unresolved. Germline V gene sequence: CDR1 SQVTM, CDR2 ANQGSEA. Trimming cost V 6 bases and J 5 bases, with 19 bases left between them. The CDR3 totals 14 residues. As DNA, the CDR3 is TGCAGCGTCACTATTCTCCAGGATAGTACTGAAGCTTTCTTT. Translation gives CSVTILQDSTEAFF.

The gene calls are TRBV7-2 and TRBJ1-1; weak D call: TRBD1 (5 bases). The CDR3 runs 15 residues. V gave up 5 bases and J gave up 6 bases, with 19 bases separating them. Per germline, CDR1 SGHTA and CDR2 FQGNSA. The CDR3 DNA reads TGTGCCAGCAGCATTAATCAGGGTCGTATGCCTGAAGCTTTCTTT. It specifies CASSINQGRMPEAFF.

The V call is TRBV5-1, the J call TRBJ2-1, with 7 bases lining up with TRBD1. The CDR3 loop spans 16 amino acids. The V gene's germline CDR1 is SGHRS and CDR2 YFSETQ. V gave up 0 bases and J gave up 3 bases; unmatched junction bases: 6. This chain's CDR3 is CASSLVVAGGYNEQFF. CDR3 nucleotide sequence: TGCGCCAGCAGCTTGGTCGTGGCAGGGGGCTACAATGAGCAGTTCTTC.

The chain couples TRBV20-1 to TRBJ1-1; 7 bases match TRBD1. V lost 6 bases to trimming and J lost 7 bases; unmatched junction nucleotides: 5. The CDR3 loop spans 11 amino acids. CDR1 is DFQATT and CDR2 is SNEGSKA in the germline V gene (reference sequence). In DNA form, the CDR3 reads TGCAGTGCCATCCAGGGGGTTGAAGCTTTCTTT. It codes for CSAIQGVEAFF.

This clone has a handful of counts. The CDR3 spells CASSYGQSLSNQPQHF. DNA of the CDR3: TGTGCCAGCAGCTACGGACAGAGCTTGAGCAATCAGCCCCAGCATTTT. The chain joins TRBV7-8 to TRBJ1-5; weak D call: TRBD1 (6 bases). The CDR3 runs 16 residues. V was clipped by 4 bases and J by 1 base, with 14 bases between them. Germline loops: CDR1 SGHVS, CDR2 FQNEAQ.

This CDR3 reads CASSSGQGMDSPLHF. The DNA of the CDR3 is TGTGCCAGCAGTTCGGGACAGGGGATGGATTCACCCCTCCACTTT. The rearrangement joins TRBV6-6 to TRBJ1-6; TRBD1 agrees at 10 bases. Germline V gives CDR1 MNHNY, CDR2 SVGAGI (reference sequence). This CDR3 is 15 amino acids long. After removal of 4 bases from V and 8 bases from J, the junction contained 5 bases not matched to a gene.

The chain recombines TRBV6-5 with TRBJ1-6; possibly TRBD1 for D (6 bases). V lost 2 bases and J 8 bases, leaving 13 bases between the germline ends. This CDR3 is 15 amino acids long. In germline, CDR1 is MNHEY, CDR2 SVGAGI. CDR3 in DNA: TGTGCCAGCAGTTACAGGGCGGGACACTATTCACCCCTCCACTTT. Translated, it gives CASSYRAGHYSPLHF.

The V gene is TRBV5-6, the J gene TRBJ2-3; 7 nucleotides align to TRBD2. The CDR3 length is 18 residues. Losses at the gene ends were 2 bases for V and 3 bases for J; bases not matched to a gene: 15. Germline-derived CDR1 and CDR2 are SGHDT and YYEEEE. CDR3 sequence reads: CASSLFRTAGMGTDTQYF. The CDR3 DNA is TGTGCCAGCAGCTTATTTCGTACAGCGGGAATGGGAACAGATACGCAGTATTTT.

This clone was found once. The CDR3 DNA follows: TGTGCCACCCTAGGCGGCTCGGTCTATGGCTACACCTTC. Protein: CATLGGSVYGYTF. The chain uses TRBV6-5 and TRBJ1-2; no definite D call. The CDR3 covers 13 residues. Germline lookup yields CDR1 MNHEY and CDR2 SVGAGI. V lost 10 bases and J 4 bases, leaving 16 bases between the germline ends.

V gene TRBV6-5 combines with J gene TRBJ1-6, with D unresolved. Germline lookup yields CDR1 MNHEY and CDR2 SVGAGI. Between the trimmed V and J ends, which lost 5 bases and 1 base, there was a span of 9 bases. The CDR3 sequence is 15 residues long. DNA for the CDR3: TGTGCCAGCAGTCCCACGGGATCCTATAATTCACCCCTCCACTTT. As protein: CASSPTGSYNSPLHF.

The chain is built from TRBV28 and TRBJ1-2, with 9 bases lining up with TRBD1. The CDR3 runs 14 residues. CDR1 and CDR2 from the germline V gene are MDHEN and SYDVKM. V was clipped by 8 bases and J by 8 bases; unmatched bases: 12. CDR3 protein: CASQRGDRVRGYTF. CDR3 DNA sequence: TGTGCCAGCCAACGCGGGGACAGGGTTCGCGGCTACACCTTC.

The V and J genes are TRBV18 and TRBJ2-3, with D perhaps TRBD1 or TRBD2 (6 bases each). Trimming took 1 base from V and 3 from J, leaving 8 bases between them. Germline V gene data show CDR1 as KGHSH and CDR2 as LQKENI. This CDR3 contains 14 residues. The CDR3 protein is CASSPQGGTDTQYF. In DNA form, the CDR3 reads TGTGCCAGCTCACCACAAGGGGGGACAGATACGCAGTATTTT.

The V gene is TRBV27, the J gene TRBJ1-1; the D is unclear. CDR3 length: 15 amino acids. V was clipped by 1 base and J by 6 bases, with 15 bases between them. CDR1 and CDR2 (germline): MNHEY, SMNVEV (reference sequence). The CDR3 reads CASSLFSLSGAEAFF. CDR3 nucleotide sequence: TGTGCCAGCAGTTTATTTTCGCTATCGGGAGCTGAAGCTTTCTTT.

This clone occurred once. The same CDR3 arises from other DNA sequences in this sample as well. The V call is TRBV27, the J call TRBJ1-2; tentatively, D is TRBD1 (5 bases). Trimming took 6 bases from V and 2 from J, leaving 7 bases between them. Germline loops: CDR1 MNHEY, CDR2 SMNVEV (reference sequence). This CDR3 is built from 12 residues. The CDR3 nucleotides are TGTGCCAGCAGCCCAGGGAACTATGGCTACACCTTC. Residues: CASSPGNYGYTF.

The CDR3 protein is CASRRSAGGDTQYF. Here the CDR3 DNA reads TGTGCCAGCAGACGGTCAGCGGGAGGGGATACGCAGTATTTT. V is TRBV3-1 (or the pseudogene TRBV3-2) and J is TRBJ2-3; TRBD2 matches at 10 bases. Germline CDR1 is LGHDT and CDR2 is YNNKEL (reference sequence). V lost 6 bases and J lost 6; bases outside the gene matches: 6. The CDR3 has 14 amino acids.

V is TRBV7-8 and J is TRBJ1-2, with unresolved D. This CDR3 has 13 amino acids. The germline gives CDR1 SGHVS, CDR2 FQNEAQ. Trimming cost V 5 bases and J 6 bases, with 13 bases left between them. The CDR3 is CASSLGSVHGYTF. CDR3 bases: TGTGCCAGCAGCCTGGGATCAGTCCATGGCTACACCTTC.

The gene calls are TRBV28 and TRBJ2-7; D remains unclear. This CDR3 comprises 17 residues. Looked up from germline, CDR1 is MDHEN and CDR2 is SYDVKM. The ends were cut back, 1 base at V and 0 bases at J, with 16 bases in the middle. CDR3 in DNA: TGTGCCAGCAGTTTATCCCTTAAGGAGAGATACTCCTACGAGCAGTACTTC. Translation gives CASSLSLKERYSYEQYF.

V gene TRBV4-2 combines with J gene TRBJ1-5; 9 nucleotides match TRBD1. V lost 4 bases to trimming and J lost 3 bases; unmatched junction nucleotides: 7. Germline V gives CDR1 LGHNA, CDR2 YNFKEQ. CDR3 length: 16 residues. The CDR3 sequence is CASSRRTGVDNQPQHF. The CDR3 DNA sequence: TGTGCCAGCAGCCGACGGACAGGGGTTGACAATCAGCCCCAGCATTTT.

About this clone: The same CDR3 arises from other DNA sequences in this sample as well. The chain combines TRBV9 with TRBJ2-1; 11 bases agree with TRBD2. Germline-derived CDR1 and CDR2 are SGDLS and YYNGEE. Losses at the gene ends were 2 bases for V and 4 bases for J; bases not matched to a gene: 2. This CDR3 contains 15 residues. Here the CDR3 reads CASSVGTSGYNEQFF. The CDR3 bases are TGTGCCAGCAGCGTGGGGACTAGCGGTTACAATGAGCAGTTCTTC.